This TCR beta chain was captured in a study of metastatic and nonmetastatic thyroid tumors. The overall study: The comparison covered peripheral blood and tumor or nodule tissue in malignant and benign thyroid patients.

Authors' data handling: A classifier of distant metastasis in papillary thyroid cancer was built from CDR3 differences (across clinicopathological groups). With MiXCR, TCRdb reprocessed the PCR reads. TCRdb, not the original authors, processed these V and J calls. The table records about 92,000 clones, 14% to 15% of them present only once. In its sample, this clone was seen a few times. The antigen is unknown. This could be a read error, since a much larger clone is one nucleotide away. The sample has other DNA sequences that encode this CDR3 too. Points from the study as a whole: Malignant thyroid tumors reportedly had TCR beta diversity that was significantly higher than in benign nodules, in blood and tumor.

Deletions cut 5 bases from V and 8 bases from J, with 28 bases between. The CDR3 extends over 18 amino acids. Looked up from germline, CDR1 is SGHAT and CDR2 is FQDESV (reference sequence). Nobody among the patients had been given any treatment before thyroid surgery. The material sequenced was blood. This TCR was recovered from a female donor with papillary thyroid cancer or a benign thyroid nodule (not recorded which). Some clones in this sample may be carry-over from other donors' samples. The chain couples TRBV11-1 to TRBJ2-1, with a possible D match to TRBD2 (5 bases). Here the CDR3 reads CASSVPPPRAEGYDEQFF. The DNA of the CDR3 is TGTGCCAGCAGCGTACCCCCTCCGCGGGCGGAAGGGTATGATGAGCAGTTCTTC.